These 25 T cell receptor beta chains originate from one sample sequenced in a study of blood T cells in healthy people across ages. With a J-beta primer mix and a sample-barcoded 5' primer, a second PCR ran roughly 6 to 11 cycles. One entry per CDR3 protein results from TCRdb running MiXCR on the 5' RACE reads. Found here are over a million distinct CDR3 sequences, roughly 40% of them singletons; the top ten hold 7.9%. Input material: blood. These receptors originate from a woman aged 18-29 years in good health.

For the CDR3, the DNA is TGTGCCAGCATTTCCTTCCTCGAGCAGTACTTC. It codes for CASISFLEQYF. The chain employs TRBV4-2 and TRBJ2-5; D remains unclear. The J call is uncertain, as TRBJ2-7 better fits the DNA end. Germline values: CDR1 LGHNA, CDR2 YNFKEQ. This CDR3 has 11 residues.

The rearrangement joins TRBV29-1 to TRBJ1-4, with D possibly TRBD1 on 6 matching bases. CDR1 and CDR2 from the germline V gene are SQVTM and ANQGSEA. V lost 7 bases and J lost 8, with 20 bases in between. This CDR3 has 14 amino acids. For the CDR3, the DNA is TGCAGCGCCGCCAAACAGGGAGATGGCGAAAAACTGTTTTTT. This sequence encodes CSAAKQGDGEKLFF.

The chain carries TRBV20-1 and TRBJ2-7; possible D gene TRBD1, 6 bases. V was trimmed by 5 bases and J by 3 bases, leaving 11 bases between them. CDR1 and CDR2 (germline): DFQATT, SNEGSKA (reference sequence). This CDR3 is 12 amino acids long. The DNA of the CDR3 is TGCAGTGCTGGGGGCGAGGGCTACGAGCAGTACTTC. Translation gives CSAGGEGYEQYF.

The genes are TRBV2 and TRBJ2-5; D gene unclear. The CDR3 contains 14 residues. V lost 4 bases and J lost 11, with 20 bases in between. CDR1 and CDR2 (germline): SNHLY, FYNNEI. The CDR3 loop is CASSATFIYNEQYF. CDR3 nucleotide sequence: TGTGCCAGCAGTGCGACTTTCATCTACAATGAGCAGTACTTC.

This clonotype was detected a few times. The V gene is TRBV29-1, the J gene TRBJ2-1; 11 nucleotides line up with TRBD2. This CDR3 has 17 residues. The V and J ends lost 4 bases and 0 bases, in that order; junction bases with no gene match: 8. Germline CDR1 reads SQVTM; CDR2 reads ANQGSEA. This CDR3 is CSVAGTSGPHSYNEQFF. The CDR3 DNA follows: TGCAGCGTTGCTGGGACTAGCGGCCCCCACTCCTACAATGAGCAGTTCTTC.

The V and J genes are TRBV29-1 and TRBJ1-1, with D tentatively TRBD1 (6 bases). Germline CDR1 reads SQVTM; CDR2 reads ANQGSEA. CDR3 length: 13 amino acids. Between the trimmed V and J ends, which lost 3 bases and 1 base, there was a span of 9 bases. CDR3 sequence reads: CSVDRQENTEAFF. Here the CDR3 DNA reads TGCAGCGTTGACCGACAGGAGAACACTGAAGCTTTCTTT.

This clonotype has only one observation. V usage is TRBV20-1 and J usage is TRBJ1-1; D may be TRBD1 (6 bases). V was trimmed by 3 bases and J by 4 bases, leaving 24 bases between them. Germline CDR1 DFQATT, CDR2 SNEGSKA (reference sequence). This CDR3 spans 17 amino acids. The CDR3 DNA reads as TGCAGTGCTAGTAGGTTTGCGGGGGGCATCTTTGGCACTGAAGCTTTCTTT. Amino acid sequence: CSASRFAGGIFGTEAFF.

This clonotype occurred a few times. CDR3 loop: CASSQQERSNTQYF. The DNA for the CDR3 is TGTGCCAGCAGTCAGCAGGAAAGGTCAAATACGCAGTATTTT. J is TRBJ2-3 and V is TRBV12-3 or TRBV12-4; D uncertain. V was clipped by 5 bases and J by 7 bases, with 16 bases between them. This CDR3 has 14 residues.

In this sample, this clonotype turned up a few times. The chain employs TRBV10-3 and TRBJ2-3, with a tentative D call TRBD2 (6 bases). This CDR3 region has 16 residues. The ends were cut back, 2 bases at V and 8 bases at J, with 20 bases in the middle. CDR1 is ENHRY and CDR2 is SYGVKD in the germline V gene. Written as DNA, the CDR3 is TGTGCCATCAGTGAGAGTGGCGGGGCCACCCTCCGTACGCAGTATTTT. It yields the protein CAISESGGATLRTQYF.

The chain couples TRBV28 to TRBJ2-7; D possibly corresponds to TRBD1 (6 bases). Trimming left V 6 bases short and J 2 bases short, with 20 bases between. This CDR3 region has 16 residues. Per the germline V gene, CDR1 is MDHEN and CDR2 is SYDVKM. CDR3 bases: TGTGCCAGCAGCACACCCTGGGACATTTCCACCTACGAGCAGTACTTC. Translating it yields CASSTPWDISTYEQYF.

The chain links TRBV4-1 to TRBJ2-7; D unclear. This CDR3 is 13 amino acids long. The V end lost 2 bases, the J end lost 0 bases, and 5 bases lay between the germline ends. Germline CDR1 MGHRA, CDR2 YSYEKL. The CDR3 DNA follows: TGCGCCAGCAGCCAATTCGACTCCTACGAGCAGTACTTC. Translated: CASSQFDSYEQYF.

This chain uses TRBV20-1 with TRBJ2-3; 7 bases are shared with TRBD2. The ends lost 6 bases at V and 6 bases at J; junction bases unmatched: 15. The germline V gene has CDR1 DFQATT and CDR2 SNEGSKA (reference sequence). The CDR3 runs 15 residues. CDR3 nucleotides: TGCAGTGCATCAAACCCTGGCGGGAGTACTGATACGCAGTATTTT. It yields the protein CSASNPGGSTDTQYF.

The chain has TRBV11-2 and TRBJ2-5, with 7 nucleotides matching TRBD1. Germline V gene data show CDR1 as SGHAT and CDR2 as FQNNGV. This CDR3 comprises 16 residues. V lost 6 bases to trimming and J lost 5 bases; unmatched junction nucleotides: 15. The CDR3 DNA reads as TGTGCCAGCAGACCCGTACAGGGGAGAGTTGGGGAGACCCAGTACTTC. It codes for CASRPVQGRVGETQYF.

This rearrangement joins TRBV12-3 or TRBV12-4 to TRBJ1-4, with a possible D match to TRBD1 (6 bases). This CDR3 is built from 15 residues. Trimming pared 4 bases from V and 7 bases from J, leaving 16 bases between. The CDR3 DNA follows: TGTGCCAGCAGTTCGGAGGGGGGACTAAGTGAAAAACTGTTTTTT. Its protein is CASSSEGGLSEKLFF.

This clonotype was detected only a few times. The gene calls are TRBV29-1 and TRBJ2-1; maybe TRBD2 (6 bases). V gave up 5 bases and J gave up 0 bases, with 11 bases separating them. The CDR3 sequence is 14 residues long. Germline V gene lookup returns CDR1 SQVTM and CDR2 ANQGSEA. CDR3 region: CSVPGLSSYNEQFF. The CDR3 region has the DNA TGCAGCGTTCCGGGACTCAGCTCCTACAATGAGCAGTTCTTC.

The chain combines TRBV27 with TRBJ2-7, with 14 bases lining up with TRBD2. Unmatched junction bases numbered 9, after V lost 5 bases and J lost 3 bases. This CDR3 contains 17 residues. Germline V gene lookup returns CDR1 MNHEY and CDR2 SMNVEV (reference sequence). The DNA of the CDR3 is TGTGCCAGCAGTGCAGGACTAGCGGGAGGAACCCACTACGAGCAGTACTTC. This sequence encodes CASSAGLAGGTHYEQYF.

This chain links TRBV7-6 with TRBJ1-2; D remains unclear. V lost 1 base to trimming and J lost 7 bases, with 16 bases between them. CDR1 and CDR2 (germline): SGHVS, FNYEAQ. The CDR3 is 15 amino acids. CDR3 DNA sequence: TGTGCCAGCAGCTTAGAGGCAGACTTCTATGCTGGCTACACCTTC. As protein: CASSLEADFYAGYTF.

This clonotype was seen a handful of times. The chain combines TRBV5-1 with TRBJ2-1; no clear D. The germline V gene has CDR1 SGHRS and CDR2 YFSETQ. Trimming cost V 4 bases and J 0 bases, with 11 bases left between them. The CDR3 runs to 15 residues. CDR3 sequence reads: CASSGTAGSYNEQFF. The CDR3 DNA sequence: TGCGCCAGCAGCGGTACAGCTGGCTCCTACAATGAGCAGTTCTTC.

At least ten counts were recorded for this clonotype. V usage is TRBV29-1 and J usage is TRBJ2-3; 8 nucleotides line up with TRBD2. The V and J ends lost 6 bases and 1 base, in that order; junction bases with no gene match: 9. The CDR3 extends over 15 amino acids. From germline, CDR1 is SQVTM and CDR2 ANQGSEA. In DNA form, the CDR3 reads TGCAGCGTCGTCGTAGCGGGGTTCCGCACAGATACGCAGTATTTT. Residues: CSVVVAGFRTDTQYF.

This clonotype was observed a few times. The rearrangement joins TRBV29-1 to TRBJ2-2; 7 positions match TRBD1. Germline CDR1 is SQVTM and CDR2 is ANQGSEA. The CDR3 is 14 amino acids. Germline trimming cut 4 bases from V and 5 bases from J; bases unmatched to any gene: 7. CDR3 in amino acids: CSVAQGVLTGELFF. The CDR3 region has the DNA TGCAGCGTTGCCCAGGGGGTATTGACCGGGGAGCTGTTTTTT.

This clonotype appeared a few times. The rearrangement uses TRBV7-2 and TRBJ2-2; D is undetermined. The ends were cut back, 1 base at V and 0 bases at J, with 9 bases in the middle. CDR1 and CDR2 (germline): SGHTA, FQGNSA. CDR3 size: 16 residues. The CDR3 DNA follows: TGTGCCAGCAGCTTAGTTGACGCCGCGAACACCGGGGAGCTGTTTTTT. It specifies CASSLVDAANTGELFF.

The chain carries TRBV6-1 and TRBJ1-4; 8 nucleotides agree with TRBD1. Germline loops: CDR1 MNHNS, CDR2 SASEGT. V dropped 5 bases and J dropped 8; count of bases not matched to a gene: 4. There are 13 residues in the CDR3. The CDR3 protein is CASSQDRAEKLFF. As DNA, the CDR3 is TGTGCCAGCAGTCAGGACAGGGCCGAAAAACTGTTTTTT.

The chain couples TRBV20-1 to TRBJ1-1; D remains unclear. V lost 4 bases, J lost 0 bases, and 12 bases lay in between. CDR3 length: 14 amino acids. Germline CDR1 is DFQATT and CDR2 is SNEGSKA (reference sequence). CDR3 nucleotides: TGCAGTGCTAATCCCGGGTCCCTGAACACTGAAGCTTTCTTT. Translated, it gives CSANPGSLNTEAFF.

J is TRBJ2-7 and V is TRBV29-1, with D unclear. In germline, CDR1 is SQVTM, CDR2 ANQGSEA. V lost 5 bases to trimming and J lost 7 bases, with 9 bases between them. The length of the CDR3 is 10 residues. CDR3 loop: CSVRSDEQYF. CDR3 in DNA: TGCAGCGTTCGGTCCGATGAGCAGTACTTC.

V usage is TRBV20-1 and J usage is TRBJ2-2; D is ambiguous. Trimming removed 7 bases at V and 2 bases at J, with 8 bases between. The CDR3 runs to 12 residues. In germline, CDR1 is DFQATT, CDR2 SNEGSKA (reference sequence). The CDR3, as DNA: TGCAGTGGGGCCAGTAACACCGGGGAGCTGTTTTTT. Protein product: CSGASNTGELFF.